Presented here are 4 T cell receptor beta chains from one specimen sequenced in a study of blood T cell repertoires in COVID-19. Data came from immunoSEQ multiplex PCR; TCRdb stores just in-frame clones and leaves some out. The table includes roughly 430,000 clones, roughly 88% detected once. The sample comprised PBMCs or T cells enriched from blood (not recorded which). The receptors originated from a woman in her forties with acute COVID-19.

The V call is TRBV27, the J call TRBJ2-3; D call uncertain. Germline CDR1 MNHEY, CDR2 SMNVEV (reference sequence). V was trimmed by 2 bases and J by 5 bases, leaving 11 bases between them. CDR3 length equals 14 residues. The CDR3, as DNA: TGTGCCAGCAGTTTAGTCCCACTCGGAGATACGCAGTATTTT. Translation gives CASSLVPLGDTQYF.

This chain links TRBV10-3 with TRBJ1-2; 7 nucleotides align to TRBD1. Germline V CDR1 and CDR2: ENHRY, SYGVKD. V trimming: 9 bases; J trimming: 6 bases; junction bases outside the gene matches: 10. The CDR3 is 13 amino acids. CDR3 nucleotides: TGTGCCATACGGTCGGAGGGGGCGGATGGCTACACCTTC. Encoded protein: CAIRSEGADGYTF.

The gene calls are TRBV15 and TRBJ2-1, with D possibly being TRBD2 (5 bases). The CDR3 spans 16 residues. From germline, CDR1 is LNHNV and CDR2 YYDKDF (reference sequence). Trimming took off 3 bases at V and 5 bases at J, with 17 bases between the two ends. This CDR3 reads CATSRVPAGADNEQFF. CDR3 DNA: TGTGCCACCAGCAGGGTTCCGGCGGGTGCCGACAATGAGCAGTTCTTC.

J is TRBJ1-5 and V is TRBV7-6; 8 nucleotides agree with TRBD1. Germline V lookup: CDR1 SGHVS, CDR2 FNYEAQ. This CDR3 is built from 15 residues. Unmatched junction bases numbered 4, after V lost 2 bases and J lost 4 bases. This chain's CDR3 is CASSLLTGANQPQHF. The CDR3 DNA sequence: TGTGCCAGCAGCTTACTGACAGGGGCAAATCAGCCCCAGCATTTT.